This TCR beta chain was observed in a study of T cells in Graves' hyperthyroidism and ophthalmopathy. This CDR3 has 11 residues. V was pared by 6 bases and J by 6 bases, with 11 bases between. Germline loops: CDR1 DFQATT, CDR2 SNEGSKA (reference sequence). TCR beta CDR3 regions were amplified from RNA. First-round RT-PCR of the TCR CDR3 relied on the HTBI primer set. TCRdb processed the multiplex PCR reads anew with MiXCR; each CDR3 protein has one entry. This sample has about 400,000 distinct CDR3 sequences, with 15% to 19% found just once. The diagnoses drew upon clinical symptoms, serum thyroxine and TRAb, thyroid ultrasound and orbital computed tomography. Cells are PBMCs isolated from about 10 ml of fresh blood. General observations from the study: Most clonotypes expanded in thyroid above 0.001 were likewise present in blood.

Notes on this clonotype: No antigen is known for it.

V and J are TRBV20-1 and TRBJ1-1, with a weak D call TRBD1 (5 bases). This receptor was identified in a woman between 18 and 30 years old with Graves' hyperthyroidism. The source material was blood. The CDR3 spells CSAPSGAEAFF. The CDR3 region has the DNA TGCAGTGCCCCGTCGGGGGCTGAAGCTTTCTTT.